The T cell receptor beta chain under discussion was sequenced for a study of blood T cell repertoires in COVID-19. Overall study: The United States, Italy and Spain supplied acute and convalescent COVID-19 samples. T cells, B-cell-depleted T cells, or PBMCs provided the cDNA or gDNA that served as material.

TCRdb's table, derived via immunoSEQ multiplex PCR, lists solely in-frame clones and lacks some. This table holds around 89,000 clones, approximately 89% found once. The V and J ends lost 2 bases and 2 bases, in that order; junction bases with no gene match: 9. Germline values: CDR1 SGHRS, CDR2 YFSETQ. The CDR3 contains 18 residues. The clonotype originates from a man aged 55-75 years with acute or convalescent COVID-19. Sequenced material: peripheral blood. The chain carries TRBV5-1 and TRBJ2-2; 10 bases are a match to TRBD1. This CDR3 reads CASSFGQGDTTNTGELFF. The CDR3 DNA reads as TGCGCCAGCAGCTTCGGACAGGGGGACACTACAAACACCGGGGAGCTGTTTTTT.